This T cell receptor (beta chain) was captured in a study of technical replicates of blood from a few donors. This clone was seen once. This table comes from immunoSEQ multiplex PCR, and its TCRdb copy is limited to in-frame clones, with some not included. The sample yields tens of thousands of clones, roughly 98% seen once. The germline V and J ends were trimmed by 4 bases and 3 bases, with 15 bases remaining between them. The germline V gene has CDR1 SEHNR and CDR2 FQNEAQ (reference sequence). This CDR3 is built from 16 residues. Sequences were obtained from T cells isolated from PBMCs. This chain joins TRBV7-9 and TRBJ2-2; D uncertain. The sequence derives from a human donor in good health. CDR3: CASSSTIHGHTGELFF. In nucleotides, the CDR3 is TGTGCCAGCAGCTCAACTATACACGGCCACACCGGGGAGCTGTTTTTT.